This T cell receptor beta chain was retrieved from a study of CD8 T cells in Susac syndrome. Overall study results and limits: As acknowledged by the study, its TCR sequencing and HLA analysis included a relatively small number of individuals.

Sequencing of TCR beta was performed on blood CD8+ and CD4+ T cells. TEMRA cells were FACS-enriched, unlike CD8+ and CD4+ T cells, which were negatively isolated. CDR1 and CDR2 from the germline V gene are MNHEY and SMNVEV (reference sequence). V shed 1 base and J shed 2 bases, with 8 bases lying between them. CDR3 length equals 14 residues. Concerning this clonotype: The antigen remains undetermined.

After extraction with the RNeasy kit, 0.5 to 1 ug of the RNA was reverse transcribed using random hexamers. Amplification of TCR beta CDR3 was carried out by immunoSEQ multiplex PCR, which covered 54 Vbeta and 13 Jbeta segments. TCRdb ran MiXCR on the immunoSEQ multiplex PCR reads and lists one entry per CDR3 protein. Found here are 150,000 or so distinct CDR3 sequences, roughly 95% of them singletons; the top ten hold 0.14% to 0.15%. The rearrangement uses TRBV27 and TRBJ1-1; D is undetermined. The origin of this receptor is a human donor with multiple sclerosis. The sample taken for sequencing was CD8+ T cells from PBMCs. CDR3 residues: CASSLFVSNTEAFF. Written as DNA, the CDR3 is TGTGCCAGCAGTTTATTTGTCAGCAACACTGAAGCTTTCTTT.